The next 15 T cell receptor beta chains were all read from a single sample in a study of CD8 T cells in ankylosing spondylitis (dated by TCRdb to 2016 to 2017). The protocol used for the library was 5' RACE. Sequenced using an Illumina HiSeq 2500. TCRdb redid the processing of the public reads, applying fastp at Q25 and MiXCR, and retained in-frame beta chains. Records with the same CDR3 protein are collapsed into one entry carrying the most frequent genes and DNA. This sample holds 250,000 to 350,000 distinct CDR3 sequences; less than 25% were observed only once. The top ten clonotypes cover roughly 3.4% of the sample. Sequenced input: blood, either unsorted or a sorted T cell fraction (not recorded which). These receptors were collected from a female donor with ankylosing spondylitis or in good health (not recorded which).

This clonotype came up many times. The chain has TRBV4-3 and TRBJ2-1; D ambiguous. The CDR3 totals 14 residues. Germline lookup yields CDR1 LGHNA and CDR2 YSLEER. V lost 4 bases, J lost 5 bases, and 12 bases lay in between. The CDR3 sequence: CASSRTGGNNEQFF. CDR3 bases: TGCGCCAGCAGCCGAACGGGCGGTAACAATGAGCAGTTCTTC.

The chain is built from TRBV4-2 and TRBJ1-5; D possibly corresponds to TRBD1 (5 bases). The CDR3 totals 15 residues. Between the trimmed V and J ends, which lost 1 base and 0 bases, there was a span of 7 bases. Germline V gene lookup returns CDR1 LGHNA and CDR2 YNFKEQ. The CDR3 DNA sequence: TGTGCCAGCAGCCAAGGGGACCATAGCAATCAGCCCCAGCATTTT. It encodes CASSQGDHSNQPQHF.

In its sample, this clonotype was seen many times. V gene TRBV5-1 combines with J gene TRBJ1-2, with D uncertain. The germline V gene encodes CDR1 SGHRS and CDR2 YFSETQ. The CDR3 runs to 12 residues. Trimming removed 3 bases from V and 6 bases from J, with 9 bases in between. Here the CDR3 DNA reads TGCGCCAGCAGCTCTTTGTTTGATGGCTACACCTTC. Its protein product is CASSSLFDGYTF.

V is TRBV2 and J is TRBJ2-7; D unresolved. Trimming removed 8 bases at V and 0 bases at J, with 14 bases between. Germline V gene data show CDR1 as SNHLY and CDR2 as FYNNEI. The CDR3 spans 14 residues. DNA of the CDR3: TGTGCCAGCTCCCGAGAGAGTAGCTCCTACGAGCAGTACTTC. Protein sequence: CASSRESSSYEQYF.

This chain connects TRBV5-1 to TRBJ2-7; D possibly uses TRBD1 or TRBD2 (5 bases each). The CDR3 sequence is 15 residues long. In germline, CDR1 is SGHRS, CDR2 YFSETQ. V was shortened by 4 bases and J by 0 bases, with 14 bases between the two germline ends. CDR3 protein: CASSQPGRTSYEQYF. Written as DNA, the CDR3 is TGCGCCAGCAGCCAGCCGGGGCGAACCTCCTACGAGCAGTACTTC. The full variable domain, in which reference TRBV5-1 and TRBJ2-7 provide the parts outside the CDR3, is KAGVTQTPRYLIKTRGQQVTLSCSPISGHRSVSWYQQTPGQGLQFLFEYFSETQRNKGNFPGRFSGRQFSNSRSEMNVSTLELGDSALYLCASSQPGRTSYEQYFGPGTRLTVT.

This clonotype was counted at least ten times. The gene calls are TRBV20-1 and TRBJ2-3; a possible D gene is TRBD2 (5 bases). The length of the CDR3 is 15 residues. Germline-derived CDR1 and CDR2 are DFQATT and SNEGSKA (reference sequence). V was shortened by 3 bases and J by 2 bases, with 15 bases between the two germline ends. DNA of the CDR3: TGCAGTGCTAGGGCTGGGAGTCTCGCCACAGATACGCAGTATTTT. As protein: CSARAGSLATDTQYF.

The V gene is TRBV7-2, the J gene TRBJ2-1; 11 bases match TRBD2. Trimming at V came to 6 bases and at J to 7 bases, leaving 2 bases not matched to a gene. Germline CDR1 reads SGHTA; CDR2 reads FQGNSA. CDR3 length: 13 amino acids. The CDR3 here is CASSWTSGNEQFF. The DNA for the CDR3 is TGTGCCAGCAGTTGGACTAGCGGGAATGAGCAGTTCTTC.

J is TRBJ2-1 and V is TRBV7-9, with a possible D match to TRBD2 (5 bases). V lost 1 base to trimming and J lost 8 bases, with 9 bases between them. Looked up from germline, CDR1 is SEHNR and CDR2 is FQNEAQ (reference sequence). The CDR3 loop spans 13 amino acids. CDR3 sequence: CASSLESSYEQFF. For the CDR3, the DNA is TGTGCCAGCAGCTTAGAGTCTAGCTATGAGCAGTTCTTC.

The chain recombines TRBV6-1 with TRBJ2-1; no clear D gene. Germline CDR1 and CDR2: MNHNS and SASEGT. There are 13 residues in the CDR3. The ends were cut back, 6 bases at V and 10 bases at J, with 16 bases in the middle. The CDR3 protein is CASRDPLRVEQFF. The CDR3 DNA reads as TGTGCCAGCAGGGACCCCTTAAGGGTAGAGCAGTTCTTC.

The J gene is TRBJ1-1, the V gene TRBV5-1; D gene ambiguous. The germline gives CDR1 SGHRS, CDR2 YFSETQ. The V gene lost 2 bases and the J gene lost 1 base, with 12 bases spanning the gap. The CDR3 runs to 15 residues. CDR3 loop: CASSFPGGPNTEAFF. The CDR3 bases are TGCGCCAGCAGCTTCCCCGGCGGTCCGAACACTGAAGCTTTCTTT.

In its sample, this clonotype was seen many times. This chain connects TRBV27 to TRBJ2-1; a weak D match, TRBD2 (5 bases). Looked up from germline, CDR1 is MNHEY and CDR2 is SMNVEV (reference sequence). Trimming pared 3 bases from V and 6 bases from J, leaving 15 bases between. The CDR3 is 15 amino acids. The CDR3 region has the DNA TGTGCCAGCAGTTTTGGTCAACCGGACTCCAATGAGCAGTTCTTC. Protein: CASSFGQPDSNEQFF.

This rearrangement joins TRBV11-1 to TRBJ2-1; 13 bases line up with TRBD2. Germline V gives CDR1 SGHAT, CDR2 FQDESV (reference sequence). The CDR3 contains 16 residues. Unmatched junction bases numbered 6, after V lost 5 bases and J lost 5 bases. CDR3 DNA: TGTGCCAGCAGCCGGACTAGCGGGAGAGAGCACAATGAGCAGTTCTTC. It encodes CASSRTSGREHNEQFF.

The rearrangement uses TRBV5-1 and TRBJ2-7; TRBD2 matches 8 bases. Germline CDR1 is SGHRS and CDR2 is YFSETQ. This CDR3 is built from 18 residues. Germline trimming cut 0 bases from V and 4 bases from J; bases unmatched to any gene: 15. This CDR3 is CASSLGPTRASGSYEQYF. CDR3 sequence (DNA): TGCGCCAGCAGCTTGGGACCGACTAGAGCGAGCGGGAGTTACGAGCAGTACTTC.

In this sample, this clonotype turned up many times. This chain uses TRBV12-3 or TRBV12-4 with TRBJ1-2; tentatively, D is TRBD1 (6 bases). V dropped 3 bases and J dropped 4 bases, with 18 bases sitting between them. The length of the CDR3 is 16 residues. DNA of the CDR3: TGTGCCAGCAGTTTTGGAAGAACGCGGGACATCTATGGCTACACCTTC. This translates into CASSFGRTRDIYGYTF.

The V and J genes are TRBV30 and TRBJ2-1; D is possibly TRBD2 (5 bases). The V gene's germline CDR1 is GTSNPN and CDR2 SVGIG (reference sequence). V was pared by 1 base and J by 0 bases, with 10 bases between. This CDR3 comprises 15 residues. The CDR3 DNA sequence: TGTGCCTGGAGTGACGACTACCACTCCTACAATGAGCAGTTCTTC. Translation: CAWSDDYHSYNEQFF.